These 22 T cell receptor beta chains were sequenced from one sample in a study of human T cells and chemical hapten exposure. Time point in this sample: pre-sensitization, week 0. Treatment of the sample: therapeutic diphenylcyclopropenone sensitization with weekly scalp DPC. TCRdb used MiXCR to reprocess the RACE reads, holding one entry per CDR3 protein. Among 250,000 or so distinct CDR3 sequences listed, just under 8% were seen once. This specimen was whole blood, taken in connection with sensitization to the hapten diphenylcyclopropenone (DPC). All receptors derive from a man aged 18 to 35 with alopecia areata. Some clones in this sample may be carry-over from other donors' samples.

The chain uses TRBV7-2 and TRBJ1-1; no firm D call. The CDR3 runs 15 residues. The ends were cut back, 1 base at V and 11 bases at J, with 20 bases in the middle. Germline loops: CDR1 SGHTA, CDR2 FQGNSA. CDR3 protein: CASSLGSPRAPLAFF. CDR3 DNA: TGTGCCAGCAGCTTAGGATCCCCCCGGGCCCCCCTGGCTTTCTTT.

The CDR3 loop is CASSSQTGTRPQHF. The CDR3 nucleotides are TGTGCCAGCAGTTCCCAGACGGGGACGAGGCCCCAGCATTTT. The J gene is TRBJ1-5, the V gene TRBV27; tentatively, D is TRBD1 (5 bases). The germline CDR1 and CDR2 sequences are MNHEY and SMNVEV (reference sequence). The CDR3 is 14 amino acids. The V and J ends lost 4 bases and 9 bases respectively, with 16 bases between them.

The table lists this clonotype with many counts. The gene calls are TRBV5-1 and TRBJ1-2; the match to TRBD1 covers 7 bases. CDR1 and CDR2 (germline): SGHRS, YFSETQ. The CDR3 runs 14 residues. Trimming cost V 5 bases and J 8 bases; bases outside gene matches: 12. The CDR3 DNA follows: TGCGCCAGCAGTCGTACCGGGACAGATGGCGGCTACACCTTC. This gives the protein CASSRTGTDGGYTF.

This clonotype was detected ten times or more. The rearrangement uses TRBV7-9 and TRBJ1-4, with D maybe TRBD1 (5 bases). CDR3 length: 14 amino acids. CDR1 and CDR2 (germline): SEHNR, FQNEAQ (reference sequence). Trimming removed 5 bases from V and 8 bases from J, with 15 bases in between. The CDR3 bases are TGTGCCAGCAGCGCGACAGCGACTTGGGAAAAACTGTTTTTT. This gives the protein CASSATATWEKLFF.

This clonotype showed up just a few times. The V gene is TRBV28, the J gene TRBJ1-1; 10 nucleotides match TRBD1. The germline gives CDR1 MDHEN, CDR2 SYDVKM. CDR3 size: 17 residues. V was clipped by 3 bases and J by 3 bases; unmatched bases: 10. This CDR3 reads CASSFGAHDRGHTEAFF. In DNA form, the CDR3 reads TGTGCCAGCAGTTTTGGAGCGCATGACAGGGGGCACACTGAAGCTTTCTTT.

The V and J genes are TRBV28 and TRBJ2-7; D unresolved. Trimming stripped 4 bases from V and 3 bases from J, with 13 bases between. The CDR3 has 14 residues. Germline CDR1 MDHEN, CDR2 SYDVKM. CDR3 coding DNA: TGTGCCAGCAGTTCCGCTGTAACTGGCTACGAGCAGTACGTC. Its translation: CASSSAVTGYEQYV.

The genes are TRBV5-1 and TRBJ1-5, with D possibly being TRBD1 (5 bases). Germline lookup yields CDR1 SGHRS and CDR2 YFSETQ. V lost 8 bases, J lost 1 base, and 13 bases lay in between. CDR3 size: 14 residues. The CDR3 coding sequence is TGCGCCAGATCGGGTAGGGGAAGCAATCAGCCCCAGCATTTT. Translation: CARSGRGSNQPQHF.

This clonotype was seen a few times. CDR3 DNA: TGCAGTGCTACCCGCGGGGTGGGGAGCTCCTACGAGCAGTACTTC. It translates to CSATRGVGSSYEQYF. The chain combines TRBV20-1 with TRBJ2-7, with D possibly being TRBD2 (6 bases). Germline CDR1 reads DFQATT; CDR2 reads SNEGSKA (reference sequence). The CDR3 runs to 15 residues. V lost 4 bases and J 0 bases, leaving 16 bases between the germline ends.

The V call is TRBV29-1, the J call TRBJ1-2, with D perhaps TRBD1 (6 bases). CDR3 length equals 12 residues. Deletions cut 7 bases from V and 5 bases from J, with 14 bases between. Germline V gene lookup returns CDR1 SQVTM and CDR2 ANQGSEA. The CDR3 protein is CSGKGDQYGYTF. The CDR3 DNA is TGCAGCGGGAAGGGGGATCAGTATGGCTACACCTTC.

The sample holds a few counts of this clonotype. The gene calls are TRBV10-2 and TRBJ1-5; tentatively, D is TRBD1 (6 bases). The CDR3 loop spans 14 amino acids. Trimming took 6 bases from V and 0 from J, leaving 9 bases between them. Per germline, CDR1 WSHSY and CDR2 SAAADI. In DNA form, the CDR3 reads TGCGCCAGCAGGGGGGCGGATAGCAATCAGCCCCAGCATTTT. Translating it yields CASRGADSNQPQHF.

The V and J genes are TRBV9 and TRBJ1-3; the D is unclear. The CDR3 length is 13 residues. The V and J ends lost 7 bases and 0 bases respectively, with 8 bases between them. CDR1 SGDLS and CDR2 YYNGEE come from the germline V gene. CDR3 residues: CASGWASGNTIYF. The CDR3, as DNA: TGTGCCAGCGGGTGGGCCTCTGGAAACACCATATATTTT.

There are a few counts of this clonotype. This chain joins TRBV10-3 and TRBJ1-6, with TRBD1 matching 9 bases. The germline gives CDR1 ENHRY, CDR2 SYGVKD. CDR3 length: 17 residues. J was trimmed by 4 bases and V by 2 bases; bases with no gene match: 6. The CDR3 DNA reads TGTGCCATCAGTGAGCCGAATGACAGGGGGTATAATTCACCCCTCCACTTT. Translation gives CAISEPNDRGYNSPLHF.

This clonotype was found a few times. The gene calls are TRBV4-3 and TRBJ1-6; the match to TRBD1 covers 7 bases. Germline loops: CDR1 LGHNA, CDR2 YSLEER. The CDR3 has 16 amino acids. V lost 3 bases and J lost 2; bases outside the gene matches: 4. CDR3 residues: CASSQEGATYNSPLHF. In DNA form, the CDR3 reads TGCGCCAGCAGCCAGGAGGGGGCAACCTATAATTCACCCCTCCACTTT.

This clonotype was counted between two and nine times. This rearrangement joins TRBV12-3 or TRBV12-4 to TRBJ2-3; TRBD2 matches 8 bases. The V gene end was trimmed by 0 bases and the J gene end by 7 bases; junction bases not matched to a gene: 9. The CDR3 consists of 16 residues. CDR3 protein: CASSLAFRGGINTQYF. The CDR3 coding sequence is TGTGCCAGCAGTTTAGCGTTCCGGGGGGGCATCAATACGCAGTATTTT.

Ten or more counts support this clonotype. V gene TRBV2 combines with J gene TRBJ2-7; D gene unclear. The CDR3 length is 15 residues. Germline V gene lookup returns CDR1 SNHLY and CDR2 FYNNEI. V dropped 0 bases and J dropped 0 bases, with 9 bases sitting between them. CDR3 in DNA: TGTGCCAGCAGTGAAGCTAGGTCACTCTCCTACGAGCAGTACTTC. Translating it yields CASSEARSLSYEQYF.

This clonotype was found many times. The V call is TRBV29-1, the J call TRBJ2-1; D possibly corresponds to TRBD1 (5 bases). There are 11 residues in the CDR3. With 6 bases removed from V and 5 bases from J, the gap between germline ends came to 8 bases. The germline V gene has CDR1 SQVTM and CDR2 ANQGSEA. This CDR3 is CSVVQDNEQFF. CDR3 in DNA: TGCAGCGTCGTACAGGACAATGAGCAGTTCTTC.

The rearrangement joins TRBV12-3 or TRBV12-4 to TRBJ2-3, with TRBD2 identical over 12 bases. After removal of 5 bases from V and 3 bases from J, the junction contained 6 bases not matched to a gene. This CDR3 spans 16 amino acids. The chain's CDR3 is CASSAPTSGGTDTQYF. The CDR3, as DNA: TGTGCCAGCAGTGCCCCGACTAGCGGGGGAACAGATACGCAGTATTTT.

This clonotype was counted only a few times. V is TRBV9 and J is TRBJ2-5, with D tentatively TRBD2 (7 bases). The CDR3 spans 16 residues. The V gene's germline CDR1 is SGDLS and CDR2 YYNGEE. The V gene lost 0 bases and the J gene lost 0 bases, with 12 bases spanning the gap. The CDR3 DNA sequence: TGTGCCAGCAGCGTAGCTGGCGGGGGCCACCAAGAGACCCAGTACTTC. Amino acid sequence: CASSVAGGGHQETQYF. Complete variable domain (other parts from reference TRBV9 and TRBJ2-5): DSGVTQTPKHLITATGQRVTLRCSPRSGDLSVYWYQQSLDQGLQFLIQYYNGEERAKGNILERFSAQQFPDLHSELNLSSLELGDSALYFCASSVAGGGHQETQYFGPGTRLLVL.

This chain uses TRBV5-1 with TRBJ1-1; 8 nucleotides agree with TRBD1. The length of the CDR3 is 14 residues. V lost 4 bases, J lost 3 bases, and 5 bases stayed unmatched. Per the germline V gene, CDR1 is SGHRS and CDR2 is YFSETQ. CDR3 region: CASSIGQGDTEAFF. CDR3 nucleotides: TGCGCCAGCAGCATAGGACAGGGCGACACTGAAGCTTTCTTT.

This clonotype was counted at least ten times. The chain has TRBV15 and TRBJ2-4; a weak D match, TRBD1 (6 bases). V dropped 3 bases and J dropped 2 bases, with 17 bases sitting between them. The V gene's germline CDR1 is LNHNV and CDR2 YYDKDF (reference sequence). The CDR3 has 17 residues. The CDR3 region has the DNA TGTGCCACCAGCAGCCCCGGACAGTCTCTAACCAAAAACATTCAGTACTTC. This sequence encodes CATSSPGQSLTKNIQYF. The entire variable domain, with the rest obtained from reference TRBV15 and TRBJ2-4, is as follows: DAMVIQNPRYQVTQFGKPVTLSCSQTLNHNVMYWYQQKSSQAPKLLFHYYDKDFNNEADTPDNFQSRRPNTSFCFLDIRSPGLGDTAMYLCATSSPGQSLTKNIQYFGAGTRLSVL.

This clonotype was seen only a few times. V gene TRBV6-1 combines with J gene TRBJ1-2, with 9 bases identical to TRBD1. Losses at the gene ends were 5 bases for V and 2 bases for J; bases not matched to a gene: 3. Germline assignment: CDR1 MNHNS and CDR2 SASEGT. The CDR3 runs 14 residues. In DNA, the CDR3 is TGTGCCAGCAGTCCGGACAGGGGAAACTATGGCTACACCTTC. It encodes CASSPDRGNYGYTF.

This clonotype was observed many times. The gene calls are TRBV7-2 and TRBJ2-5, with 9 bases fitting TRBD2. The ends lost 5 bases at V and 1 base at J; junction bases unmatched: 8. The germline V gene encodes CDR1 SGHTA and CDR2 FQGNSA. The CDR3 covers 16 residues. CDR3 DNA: TGTGCCAGCAGCCCGAGGGCTAGCGGGGCCCAAGAGACCCAGTACTTC. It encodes CASSPRASGAQETQYF.